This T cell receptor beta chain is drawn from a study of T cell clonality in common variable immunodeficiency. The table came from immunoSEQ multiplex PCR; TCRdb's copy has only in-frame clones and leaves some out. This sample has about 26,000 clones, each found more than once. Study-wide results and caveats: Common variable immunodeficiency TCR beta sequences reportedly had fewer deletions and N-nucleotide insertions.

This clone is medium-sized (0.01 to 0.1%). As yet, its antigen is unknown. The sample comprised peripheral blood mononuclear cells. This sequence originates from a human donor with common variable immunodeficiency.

The chain's CDR3 is CASSPPLQGGDTQYF. CDR3 DNA (partial): TGTGCCAGCTCACCACCGTTACAGGGAGGAGATACG. V is TRBV18 and J is TRBJ2-3; D assignment may be TRBD1 or TRBD2 (6 bases each). Sequencing ends 3 residues short of the CDR3 end; the germline J gene provides the rest. The CDR3 loop spans 15 amino acids. Germline V gene sequence: CDR1 KGHSH, CDR2 LQKENI. V was trimmed by 0 bases and J by 5 bases, leaving 12 bases between them.